Sequencing of this T cell receptor (beta chain) was carried out in a study of blood T cells in healthy people across ages. Of note for this clonotype: What it recognizes is unknown.

Study conclusions and caveats: Any changes in expanded clonotypes were possibly confounded, as donor CMV status remained unknown. Long-lived donors exceeded aged donors in naive CD4+ cells and diversity.

This CDR3 has 14 residues. CDR1 is SGHRS, CDR2 YFSETQ, per germline. Trimming took 10 bases from V and 0 from J, leaving 14 bases between them. At least 7 million PBMCs were isolated per sample. A second PCR, run for roughly 6 to 11 cycles, used a sample-barcoded 5' primer plus a J-beta primer mix. Each cDNA molecule, via a template-switch adaptor with 12 random nucleotides, was tagged. TCRdb reanalysed the 5' RACE reads using MiXCR and keeps one entry per CDR3 protein. Of about 1,500,000 distinct CDR3 sequences listed, 28% are singletons. The receptor comes from a woman aged 30 to 39 in good health. This chain uses TRBV5-1 with TRBJ1-5; a weak D match, TRBD1 (6 bases). The sequenced sample was blood. The CDR3 is CAQGLGYSNQPQHF. As DNA, the CDR3 is TGCGCCCAGGGGCTCGGATATAGCAATCAGCCCCAGCATTTT.